This entry is about one T cell receptor (beta chain). Per the study methods: Amplification of reference gene primers provided the estimated nucleated cell counts. Some clones are missing from TCRdb's copy, which holds only in-frame ones; the method was immunoSEQ multiplex PCR. V and J calls and clone size are those listed in that table; D and trimming were worked out from the DNA. The data show approximately 140,000 clones, with around nine tenths seen just once and 2% to 2.5% held by the top ten. This specimen belongs to a study of blood T cell repertoires in COVID-19. At the level of the study: COVID-19 samples collected from the United States, Italy and Spain covered acute and convalescent phases.

Germline CDR1 reads SGHRS; CDR2 reads YFSETQ. Germline trimming cut 0 bases from V and 1 base from J; bases unmatched to any gene: 3. The CDR3 has 15 amino acids. Sequencing input: peripheral blood. The J gene is TRBJ1-1, the V gene TRBV5-1, with 7 bases identical to TRBD1. The clonotype comes from a human donor in a cohort sampled during active COVID-19. The chain's CDR3 is CASSLDQGGNTEAFF. In nucleotides, the CDR3 is TGCGCCAGCAGCTTGGACCAGGGGGGGAACACTGAAGCTTTCTTT.